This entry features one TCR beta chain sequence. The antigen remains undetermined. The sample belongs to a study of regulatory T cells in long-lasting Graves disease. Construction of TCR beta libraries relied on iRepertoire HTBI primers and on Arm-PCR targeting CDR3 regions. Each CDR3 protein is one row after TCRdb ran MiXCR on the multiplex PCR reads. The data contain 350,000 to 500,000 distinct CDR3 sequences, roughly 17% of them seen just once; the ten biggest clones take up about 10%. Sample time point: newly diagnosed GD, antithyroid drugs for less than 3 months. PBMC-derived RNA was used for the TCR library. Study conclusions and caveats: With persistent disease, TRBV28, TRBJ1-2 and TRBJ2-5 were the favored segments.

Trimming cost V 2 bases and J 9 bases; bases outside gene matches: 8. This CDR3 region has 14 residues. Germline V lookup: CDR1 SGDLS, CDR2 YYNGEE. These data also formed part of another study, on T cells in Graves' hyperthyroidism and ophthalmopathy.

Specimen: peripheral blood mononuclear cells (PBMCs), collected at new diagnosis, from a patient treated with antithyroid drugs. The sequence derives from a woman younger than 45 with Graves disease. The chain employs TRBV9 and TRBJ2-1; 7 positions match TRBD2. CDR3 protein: CASSVETSMGEQFF. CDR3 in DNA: TGTGCCAGCAGCGTCGAGACTAGCATGGGTGAGCAGTTCTTC. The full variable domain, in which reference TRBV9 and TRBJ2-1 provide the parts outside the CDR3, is DSGVTQTPKHLITATGQRVTLRCSPRSGDLSVYWYQQSLDQGLQFLIQYYNGEERAKGNILERFSAQQFPDLHSELNLSSLELGDSALYFCASSVETSMGEQFFGPGTRLTVL.